One sample yielded the 21 T cell receptor beta chains listed below, sequenced in a study of siplizumab effects on memory and regulatory T cells. TCRdb's copy holds only in-frame clones and misses some; the assay was immunoSEQ multiplex PCR. The table shows 70,000 or so clones, with around 90% occurring only once. What was sequenced was CD8+ T cells sorted from blood. The receptors originated from a human donor in good health.

The gene calls are TRBV5-6 and TRBJ2-1; D perhaps matches TRBD2 (6 bases). The CDR3 is 15 amino acids. Germline loops: CDR1 SGHDT, CDR2 YYEEEE. Trimming took 4 bases from V and 3 from J, leaving 14 bases between them. The CDR3 DNA is TGTGCCAGCAGCCTGTTGGGCGGGAACTACAATGAGCAGTTCTTC. This encodes CASSLLGGNYNEQFF.

The rearrangement joins TRBV5-1 to TRBJ2-1, with 7 positions matching TRBD2. CDR1 and CDR2 (germline): SGHRS, YFSETQ. J gave up 7 bases and V 7 bases, and 17 bases lay outside the gene matches. The CDR3 spans 16 residues. The CDR3 DNA sequence: TGCGCCAGCTCGAGGTCCGGACTAGGATTGGGTAATGAGCAGTTCTTC. This translates into CASSRSGLGLGNEQFF. The whole variable domain, remainder taken from reference TRBV5-1 and TRBJ2-1, is KAGVTQTPRYLIKTRGQQVTLSCSPISGHRSVSWYQQTPGQGLQFLFEYFSETQRNKGNFPGRFSGRQFSNSRSEMNVSTLELGDSALYLCASSRSGLGLGNEQFFGPGTRLTVL.

V usage is TRBV4-1 and J usage is TRBJ2-5; 7 positions agree with TRBD2. Trimming took 0 bases from V and 5 from J; bases not matched to a gene: 3. CDR1 is MGHRA, CDR2 YSYEKL, per germline. The CDR3 is 14 residues long. In nucleotides, the CDR3 is TGCGCCAGCAGCCAAGACCAGGGAGGGGAGACCCAGTACTTC. It is translated as CASSQDQGGETQYF.

The chain combines TRBV5-1 with TRBJ1-1, with D unclear. Germline assignment: CDR1 SGHRS and CDR2 YFSETQ. Trimming shortened V by 0 bases and J by 3 bases, and 12 bases separated the two germline ends. The CDR3 consists of 15 residues. CDR3 sequence: CASSLATDVYTEAFF. The CDR3 DNA is TGCGCCAGCAGCTTGGCGACCGACGTTTACACTGAAGCTTTCTTT.

As DNA, the CDR3 is TGTGCCAGCAGCCTGAGGATTGACAGGGTCTATGGCTACACCTTC. Translating it yields CASSLRIDRVYGYTF. The chain carries TRBV5-8 and TRBJ1-2; TRBD1 matches 7 bases. Germline CDR1 reads SGHTS; CDR2 reads YDEGEE. This CDR3 has 15 amino acids. V was pared by 4 bases and J by 4 bases, with 10 bases of the junction left unmatched.

Only one count was recorded for this clone. The rearrangement links TRBV4-2 to TRBJ2-2; 7 nucleotides align to TRBD2. The CDR3 spans 17 residues. The germline V gene has CDR1 LGHNA and CDR2 YNFKEQ. Trimming at V came to 0 bases and at J to 0 bases, leaving 4 bases not matched to a gene. CDR3 amino acids: CASSQDNSGTNTGELFF. Written as DNA, the CDR3 is TGTGCCAGCAGCCAAGATAACAGCGGGACGAACACCGGGGAGCTGTTTTTT.

The chain recombines TRBV11-2 with TRBJ1-5; tentatively, D is TRBD1 (5 bases). The germline V gene encodes CDR1 SGHAT and CDR2 FQNNGV. Trimming took 5 bases from V and 0 from J, leaving 8 bases between them. The CDR3 has 14 residues. The CDR3 loop reads CASSPGGSNQPQHF. Here the CDR3 DNA reads TGTGCCAGCAGCCCGGGGGGTAGCAATCAGCCCCAGCATTTT.

The rearrangement links TRBV6-1 to TRBJ2-5; TRBD1 matches at 11 bases. The J segment lost 10 bases and the V segment lost 2 bases, leaving 9 bases of the junction unmatched. Per germline, CDR1 MNHNS and CDR2 SASEGT. The length of the CDR3 is 15 residues. CDR3 DNA sequence: TGTGCCAGCAGTGAATGGGACAGGGGGGATGAACGCCAGTACTTC. Translation: CASSEWDRGDERQYF.

This sequence joins TRBV7-9 and TRBJ2-7, with D hard to call. V lost 4 bases and J 2 bases, leaving 6 bases between the germline ends. Germline V gene data show CDR1 as SEHNR and CDR2 as FQNEAQ (reference sequence). The CDR3 is made up of 12 amino acids. The chain's CDR3 is CASSYTPYEQYF. DNA of the CDR3: TGTGCCAGCAGCTATACCCCCTACGAGCAGTACTTC. Full variable domain (rest looked up from reference TRBV7-9 and TRBJ2-7): DTGVSQNPRHKITKRGQNVTFRCDPISEHNRLYWYRQTLGQGPEFLTYFQNEAQLEKSRLLSDRFSAERPKGSFSTLEIQRTEQGDSAMYLCASSYTPYEQYFGPGTRLTVT.

This clone was found once. The rearrangement uses TRBV6-5 and TRBJ1-5; D may be TRBD1 (6 bases). CDR3 size: 13 residues. Trimming pared 6 bases from V and 7 bases from J, leaving 13 bases between. The germline gives CDR1 MNHEY, CDR2 SVGAGI. For the CDR3, the DNA is TGTGCCAGCAGACAGGGTGTATGGCAGCCCCAGCATTTT. Protein sequence: CASRQGVWQPQHF.

The V and J genes are TRBV6-5 and TRBJ2-3, with D perhaps matching TRBD1 or TRBD2 (5 bases each). V lost 5 bases and J 4 bases, leaving 7 bases between the germline ends. Germline V CDR1 and CDR2: MNHEY, SVGAGI. The CDR3 loop spans 12 amino acids. The CDR3 DNA reads as TGTGCCAGCAGTCGGGGACCAGATACGCAGTATTTT. Amino acid sequence: CASSRGPDTQYF.

This chain links TRBV29-1 with TRBJ2-2; 9 positions agree with TRBD1. V lost 4 bases to trimming and J lost 5 bases; unmatched junction nucleotides: 2. The CDR3 loop spans 13 amino acids. From germline, CDR1 is SQVTM and CDR2 ANQGSEA. CDR3 sequence reads: CSVVGQGTGELFF. CDR3 DNA: TGCAGCGTTGTAGGACAGGGGACCGGGGAGCTGTTTTTT.

This chain links TRBV9 with TRBJ2-7; maybe TRBD2 (5 bases). Trimming stripped 3 bases from V and 3 bases from J, with 10 bases between. The CDR3 runs 13 residues. The germline gives CDR1 SGDLS, CDR2 YYNGEE. DNA for the CDR3: TGTGCCAGCAGCGGCCTCGGAGGCTACGAGCAGTACTTC. Its translation: CASSGLGGYEQYF. Using reference TRBV9 and TRBJ2-7 for the parts outside the CDR3, the full variable domain is DSGVTQTPKHLITATGQRVTLRCSPRSGDLSVYWYQQSLDQGLQFLIQYYNGEERAKGNILERFSAQQFPDLHSELNLSSLELGDSALYFCASSGLGGYEQYFGPGTRLTVT.

V is TRBV9 and J is TRBJ2-2; D possibly corresponds to TRBD1 (5 bases). In germline, CDR1 is SGDLS, CDR2 YYNGEE. V lost 3 bases to trimming and J lost 4 bases, with 10 bases between them. This CDR3 comprises 14 residues. CDR3: CASSGRVVTGELFF. The CDR3 nucleotides are TGTGCCAGCAGCGGCAGGGTAGTCACCGGGGAGCTGTTTTTT.

CDR3 DNA sequence: TGTGCCAGTAGTATAGATCACGGCTACGAGCAGTACTTC. It specifies CASSIDHGYEQYF. The chain has TRBV19 and TRBJ2-7; D is undetermined. This CDR3 has 13 residues. V lost 0 bases to trimming and J lost 3 bases, with 6 bases between them. Looked up from germline, CDR1 is LNHDA and CDR2 is SQIVND (reference sequence).

The chain links TRBV7-9 to TRBJ2-1; D is possibly TRBD1 (6 bases). The CDR3 sequence is 16 residues long. V was trimmed by 1 base and J by 6 bases, leaving 16 bases between them. Germline CDR1 SEHNR, CDR2 FQNEAQ (reference sequence). CDR3 sequence reads: CASSLGVGAQGNEQFF. The CDR3 DNA reads TGTGCCAGCAGCTTAGGGGTGGGGGCTCAAGGCAATGAGCAGTTCTTC.

This rearrangement joins TRBV5-6 to TRBJ2-1; a possible D gene is TRBD1 (5 bases). The V end lost 5 bases, the J end lost 8 bases, and 17 bases lay between the germline ends. Germline V gives CDR1 SGHDT, CDR2 YYEEEE. The CDR3 contains 14 residues. The CDR3 nucleotides read TGTGCCAGCAGAAGACAAGGCAGGGTGCATGAGCAGTTCTTC. This translates into CASRRQGRVHEQFF.

This chain links TRBV27 with TRBJ2-7; D remains unclear. CDR1 and CDR2 (germline): MNHEY, SMNVEV (reference sequence). The CDR3 runs 13 residues. The ends were cut back, 6 bases at V and 2 bases at J, with 11 bases in the middle. CDR3 nucleotide sequence: TGTGCCAGCAGCCCAACGGCTACCTACGAGCAGTACTTC. Encoded protein: CASSPTATYEQYF.

Of note for this clone: The sample carries other DNA sequences with the same CDR3. This chain links TRBV7-9 with TRBJ2-7; D is perhaps TRBD1 (5 bases). The CDR3 loop spans 13 amino acids. Germline V gives CDR1 SEHNR, CDR2 FQNEAQ (reference sequence). Trimming stripped 5 bases from V and 0 bases from J, with 8 bases between. The CDR3 protein is CASSPDSSYEQYF. The CDR3 DNA reads as TGTGCCAGCAGCCCTGACAGCTCCTACGAGCAGTACTTC.

The rearrangement uses TRBV5-6 and TRBJ1-1, with D perhaps TRBD1 (5 bases). Trimming pared 4 bases from V and 2 bases from J, leaving 12 bases between. The CDR3 sequence is 14 residues long. Germline-derived CDR1 and CDR2 are SGHDT and YYEEEE. In DNA form, the CDR3 reads TGTGCCAGCAGCGTCTCGGGGGAAAACACTGAAGCTTTCTTT. Protein product: CASSVSGENTEAFF.

The chain carries TRBV6-4 and TRBJ1-2; a possible D gene is TRBD1 (5 bases). CDR1 and CDR2 (germline): MRHNA, SNTAGT. The CDR3 has 17 amino acids. V was cut by 3 bases and J by 7 bases, with 24 bases left in between. DNA for the CDR3: TGTGCCAGCAGTGAGGTCGCCTTCGGGACGGGCATTTTTGGCTACACCTTC. Encoded protein: CASSEVAFGTGIFGYTF.